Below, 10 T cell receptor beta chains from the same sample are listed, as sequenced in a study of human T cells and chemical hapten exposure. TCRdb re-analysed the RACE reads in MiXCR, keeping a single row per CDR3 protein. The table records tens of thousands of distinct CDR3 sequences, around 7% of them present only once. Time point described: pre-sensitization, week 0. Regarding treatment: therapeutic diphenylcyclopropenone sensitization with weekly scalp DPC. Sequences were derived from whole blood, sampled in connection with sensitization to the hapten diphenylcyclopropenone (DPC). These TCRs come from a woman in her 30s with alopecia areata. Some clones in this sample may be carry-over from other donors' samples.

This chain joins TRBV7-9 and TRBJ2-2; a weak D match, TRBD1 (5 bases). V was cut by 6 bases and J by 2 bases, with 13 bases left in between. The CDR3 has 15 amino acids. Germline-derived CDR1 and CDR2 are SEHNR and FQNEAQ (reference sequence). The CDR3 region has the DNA TGTGCCAGCAGACCTCCAGGGATAAACACCGGGGAGCTGTTTTTT. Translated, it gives CASRPPGINTGELFF.

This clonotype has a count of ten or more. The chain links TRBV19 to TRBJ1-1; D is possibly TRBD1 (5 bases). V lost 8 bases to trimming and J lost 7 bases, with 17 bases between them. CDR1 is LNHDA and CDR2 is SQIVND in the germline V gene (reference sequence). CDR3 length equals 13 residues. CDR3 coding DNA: TGTGCCAGTTACGACCTCAGGGCATTTGAAGCTTTCTTT. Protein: CASYDLRAFEAFF.

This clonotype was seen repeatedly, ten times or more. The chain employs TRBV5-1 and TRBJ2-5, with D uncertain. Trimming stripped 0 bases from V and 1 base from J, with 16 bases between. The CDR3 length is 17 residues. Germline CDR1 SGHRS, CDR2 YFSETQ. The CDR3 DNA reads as TGCGCCAGCAGCTTGGTTTCGACGGGCAGCTTCCAAGAGACCCAGTACTTC. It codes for CASSLVSTGSFQETQYF.

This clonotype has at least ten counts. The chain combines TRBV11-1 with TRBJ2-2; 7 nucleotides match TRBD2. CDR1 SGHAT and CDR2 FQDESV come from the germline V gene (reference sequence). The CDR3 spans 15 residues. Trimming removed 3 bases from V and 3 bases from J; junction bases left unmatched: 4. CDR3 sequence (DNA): TGTGCCAGCAGCTTGAGTCTAGCGGACACCGGGGAGCTGTTTTTT. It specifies CASSLSLADTGELFF.

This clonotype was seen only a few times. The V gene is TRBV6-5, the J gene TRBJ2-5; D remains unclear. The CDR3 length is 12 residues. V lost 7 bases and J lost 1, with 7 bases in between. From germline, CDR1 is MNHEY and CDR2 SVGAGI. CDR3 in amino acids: CASNGPQETQYF. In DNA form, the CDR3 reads TGTGCCAGCAATGGACCCCAAGAGACCCAGTACTTC.

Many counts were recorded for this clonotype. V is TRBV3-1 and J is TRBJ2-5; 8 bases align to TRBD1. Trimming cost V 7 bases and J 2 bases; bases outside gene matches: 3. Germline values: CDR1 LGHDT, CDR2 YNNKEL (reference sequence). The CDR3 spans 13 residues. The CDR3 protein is CASTQGAQETQYF. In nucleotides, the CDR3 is TGTGCCAGCACCCAGGGGGCTCAAGAGACCCAGTACTTC.

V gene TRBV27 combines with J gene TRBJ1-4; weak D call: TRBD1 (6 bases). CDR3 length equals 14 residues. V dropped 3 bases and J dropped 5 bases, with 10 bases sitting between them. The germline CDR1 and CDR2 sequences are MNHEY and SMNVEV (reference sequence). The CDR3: CASSFKGGNEKLFF. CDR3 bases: TGTGCCAGCAGTTTTAAAGGGGGGAATGAAAAACTGTTTTTT.

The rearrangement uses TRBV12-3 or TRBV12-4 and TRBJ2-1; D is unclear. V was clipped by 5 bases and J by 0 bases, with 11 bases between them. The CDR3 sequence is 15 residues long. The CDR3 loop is CASSPQVVSYNEQFF. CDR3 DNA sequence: TGTGCCAGCAGTCCCCAGGTAGTCTCCTACAATGAGCAGTTCTTC.

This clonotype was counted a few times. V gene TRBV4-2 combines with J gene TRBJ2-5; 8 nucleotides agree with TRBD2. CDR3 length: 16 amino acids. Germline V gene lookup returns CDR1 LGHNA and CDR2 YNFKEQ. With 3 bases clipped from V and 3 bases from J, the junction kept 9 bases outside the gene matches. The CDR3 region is CASSHTFSGNKETQYF. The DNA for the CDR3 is TGTGCCAGCAGCCACACCTTTAGCGGGAACAAAGAGACCCAGTACTTC.

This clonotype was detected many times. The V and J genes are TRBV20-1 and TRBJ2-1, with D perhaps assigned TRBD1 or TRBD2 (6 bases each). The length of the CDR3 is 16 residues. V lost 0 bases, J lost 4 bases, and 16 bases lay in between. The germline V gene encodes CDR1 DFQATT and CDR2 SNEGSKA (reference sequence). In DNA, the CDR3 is TGCAGTGCTAGAGATAGTGGGGGGCCAGAGTACAATGAGCAGTTCTTC. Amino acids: CSARDSGGPEYNEQFF.